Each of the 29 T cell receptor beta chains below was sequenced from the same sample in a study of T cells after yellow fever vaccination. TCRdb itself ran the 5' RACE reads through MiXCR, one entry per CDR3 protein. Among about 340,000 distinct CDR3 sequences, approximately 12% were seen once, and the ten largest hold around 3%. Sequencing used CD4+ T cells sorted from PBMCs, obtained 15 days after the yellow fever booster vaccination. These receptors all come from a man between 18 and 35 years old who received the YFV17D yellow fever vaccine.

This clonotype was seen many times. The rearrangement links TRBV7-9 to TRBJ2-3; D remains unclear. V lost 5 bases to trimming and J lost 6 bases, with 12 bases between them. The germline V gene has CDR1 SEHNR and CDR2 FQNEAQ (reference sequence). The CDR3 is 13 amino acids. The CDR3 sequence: CASSQSGQDTQYF. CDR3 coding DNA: TGTGCCAGCAGCCAGTCTGGGCAGGATACGCAGTATTTT.

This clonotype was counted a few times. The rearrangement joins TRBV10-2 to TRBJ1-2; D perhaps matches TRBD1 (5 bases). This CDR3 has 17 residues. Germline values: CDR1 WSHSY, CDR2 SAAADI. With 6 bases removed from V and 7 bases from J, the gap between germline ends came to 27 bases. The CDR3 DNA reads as TGCGCCAGCAGCGAAGTGGGGGTCAGGGCGTCTTCGGGTGGCTACACCTTC. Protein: CASSEVGVRASSGGYTF.

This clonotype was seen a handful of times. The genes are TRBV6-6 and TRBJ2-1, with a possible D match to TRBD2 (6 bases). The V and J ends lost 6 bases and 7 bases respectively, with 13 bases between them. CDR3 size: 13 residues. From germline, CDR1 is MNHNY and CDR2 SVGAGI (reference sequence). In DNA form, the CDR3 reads TGTGCCAGCAGATCGGGACTTACGAATGAGCAGTTCTTC. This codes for CASRSGLTNEQFF.

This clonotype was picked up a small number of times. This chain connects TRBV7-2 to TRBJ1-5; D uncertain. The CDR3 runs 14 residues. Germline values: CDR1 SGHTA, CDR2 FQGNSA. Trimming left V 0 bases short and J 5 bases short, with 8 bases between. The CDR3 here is CASSLAGWHQPQHF. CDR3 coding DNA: TGTGCCAGCAGCTTAGCAGGGTGGCATCAGCCCCAGCATTTT.

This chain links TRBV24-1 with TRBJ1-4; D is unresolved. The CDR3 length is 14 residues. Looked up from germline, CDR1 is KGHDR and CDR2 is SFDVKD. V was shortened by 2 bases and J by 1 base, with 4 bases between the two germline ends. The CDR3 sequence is CATSDSVTNEKLFF. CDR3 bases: TGTGCCACCAGTGATTCAGTAACTAATGAAAAACTGTTTTTT.

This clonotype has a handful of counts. The CDR3 coding sequence is TGTGCCAGCAGCAGACCACGGGAGTTGTGGGGGAATGGCTACACCTTC. Its translation: CASSRPRELWGNGYTF. The chain is built from TRBV7-9 and TRBJ1-2; a possible D gene is TRBD1 (5 bases). Per the germline V gene, CDR1 is SEHNR and CDR2 is FQNEAQ (reference sequence). The CDR3 length is 16 residues. Between the trimmed V and J ends, which lost 5 bases and 6 bases, there was a span of 22 bases. Complete variable domain (other parts from reference TRBV7-9 and TRBJ1-2): DTGVSQNPRHKITKRGQNVTFRCDPISEHNRLYWYRQTLGQGPEFLTYFQNEAQLEKSRLLSDRFSAERPKGSFSTLEIQRTEQGDSAMYLCASSRPRELWGNGYTFGSGTRLTVV.

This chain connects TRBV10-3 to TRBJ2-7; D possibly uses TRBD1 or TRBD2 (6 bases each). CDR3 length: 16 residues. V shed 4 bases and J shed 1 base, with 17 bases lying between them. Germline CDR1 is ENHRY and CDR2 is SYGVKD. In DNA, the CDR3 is TGTGCCATCAGTGCTTTGGGGGGCACGACTTCCTACGAGCAGTACGTC. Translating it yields CAISALGGTTSYEQYV.

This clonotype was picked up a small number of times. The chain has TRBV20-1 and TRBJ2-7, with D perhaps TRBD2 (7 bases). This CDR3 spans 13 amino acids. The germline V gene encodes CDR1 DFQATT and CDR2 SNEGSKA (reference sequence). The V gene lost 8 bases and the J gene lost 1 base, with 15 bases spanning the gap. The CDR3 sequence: CSSPGGPSYEQYF. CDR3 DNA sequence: TGCAGTTCCCCGGGGGGCCCTTCCTACGAGCAGTACTTC.

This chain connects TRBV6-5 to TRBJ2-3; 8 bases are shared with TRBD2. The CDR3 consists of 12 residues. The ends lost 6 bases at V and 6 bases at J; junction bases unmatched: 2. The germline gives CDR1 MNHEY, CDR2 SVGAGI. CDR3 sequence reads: CASRGGGDTQYF. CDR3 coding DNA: TGTGCCAGCAGGGGCGGGGGGGATACGCAGTATTTT.

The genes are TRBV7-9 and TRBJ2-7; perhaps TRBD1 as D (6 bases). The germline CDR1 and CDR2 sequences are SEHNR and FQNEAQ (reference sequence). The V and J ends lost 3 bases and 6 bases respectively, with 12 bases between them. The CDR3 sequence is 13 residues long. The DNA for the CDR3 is TGTGCCAGCAGCTTCACAGGGCTTGCCGAGCAGTACTTC. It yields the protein CASSFTGLAEQYF.

CDR3 in amino acids: CASSVVREAFF. CDR3 DNA: TGTGCCAGCAGTGTCGTCAGAGAAGCTTTCTTT. V usage is TRBV2 and J usage is TRBJ1-1; D not certain. V was cut by 4 bases and J by 8 bases, with 8 bases left in between. This CDR3 is built from 11 residues. CDR1 and CDR2 (germline): SNHLY, FYNNEI.

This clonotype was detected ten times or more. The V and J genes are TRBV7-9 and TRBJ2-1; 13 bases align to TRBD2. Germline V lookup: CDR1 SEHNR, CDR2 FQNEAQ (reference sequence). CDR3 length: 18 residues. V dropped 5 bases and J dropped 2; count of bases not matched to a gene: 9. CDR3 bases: TGTGCCAGCAGCCCCGGACTAGCGGGGGTGACCCCCTACAATGAGCAGTTCTTC. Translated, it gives CASSPGLAGVTPYNEQFF.

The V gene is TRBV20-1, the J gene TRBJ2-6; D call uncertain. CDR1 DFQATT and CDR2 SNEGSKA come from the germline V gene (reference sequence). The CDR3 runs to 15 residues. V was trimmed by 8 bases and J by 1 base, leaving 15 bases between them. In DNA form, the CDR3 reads TGCAGTTCCCGCCCCCCGGTTTCTGGGGCCAACGTCCTGACTTTC. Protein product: CSSRPPVSGANVLTF.

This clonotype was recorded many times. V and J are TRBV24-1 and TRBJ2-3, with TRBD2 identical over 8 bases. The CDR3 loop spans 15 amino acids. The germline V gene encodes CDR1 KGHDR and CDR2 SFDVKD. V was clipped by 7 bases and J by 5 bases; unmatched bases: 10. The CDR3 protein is CATSVGRGAVDTQYF. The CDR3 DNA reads TGTGCCACCAGCGTCGGGCGGGGGGCGGTAGATACGCAGTATTTT.

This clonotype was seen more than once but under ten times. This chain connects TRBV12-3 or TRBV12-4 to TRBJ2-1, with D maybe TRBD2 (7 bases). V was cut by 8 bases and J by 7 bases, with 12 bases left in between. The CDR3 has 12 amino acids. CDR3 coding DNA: TGTGCCAGCGGGGGGGCCATAAATGAGCAGTTCTTC. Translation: CASGGAINEQFF.

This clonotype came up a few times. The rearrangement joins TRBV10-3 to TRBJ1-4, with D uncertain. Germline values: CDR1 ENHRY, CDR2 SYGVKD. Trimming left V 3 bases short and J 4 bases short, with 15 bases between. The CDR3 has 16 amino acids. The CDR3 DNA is TGTGCCATCAGTGATTACCGAGGCCAGCTTAATGAAAAACTGTTTTTT. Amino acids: CAISDYRGQLNEKLFF.

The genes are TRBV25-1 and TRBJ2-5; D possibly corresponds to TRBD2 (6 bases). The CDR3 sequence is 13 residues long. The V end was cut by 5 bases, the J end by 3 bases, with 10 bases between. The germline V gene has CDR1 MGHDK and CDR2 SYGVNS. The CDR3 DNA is TGTGCCAGCAGTCATACTAGCAAAGAGACCCAGTACTTC. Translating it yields CASSHTSKETQYF.

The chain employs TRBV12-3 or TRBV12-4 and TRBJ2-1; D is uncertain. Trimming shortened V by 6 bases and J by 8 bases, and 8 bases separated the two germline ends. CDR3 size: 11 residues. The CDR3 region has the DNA TGTGCCAGCAGCATAATGGATGAGCAGTTCTTC. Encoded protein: CASSIMDEQFF.

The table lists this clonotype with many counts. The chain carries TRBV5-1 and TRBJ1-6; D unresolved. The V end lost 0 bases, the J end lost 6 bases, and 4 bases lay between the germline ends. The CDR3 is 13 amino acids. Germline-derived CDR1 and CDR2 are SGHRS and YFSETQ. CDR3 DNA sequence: TGCGCCAGCAGCTTGGGACCTAATTCACCCCTCCACTTT. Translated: CASSLGPNSPLHF.

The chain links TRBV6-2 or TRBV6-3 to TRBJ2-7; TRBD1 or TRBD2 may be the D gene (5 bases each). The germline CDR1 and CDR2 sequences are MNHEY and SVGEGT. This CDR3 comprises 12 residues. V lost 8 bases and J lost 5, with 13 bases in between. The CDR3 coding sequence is TGTGCCAGCGGTAAGGGGACGGACGAGCAGTACTTC. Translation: CASGKGTDEQYF.

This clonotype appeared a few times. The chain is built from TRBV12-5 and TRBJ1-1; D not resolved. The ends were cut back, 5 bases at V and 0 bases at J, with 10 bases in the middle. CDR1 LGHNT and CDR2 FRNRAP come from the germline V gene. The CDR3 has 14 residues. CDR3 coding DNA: TGTGCTAGTGGTGGAAGGACCATGAACACTGAAGCTTTCTTT. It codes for CASGGRTMNTEAFF.

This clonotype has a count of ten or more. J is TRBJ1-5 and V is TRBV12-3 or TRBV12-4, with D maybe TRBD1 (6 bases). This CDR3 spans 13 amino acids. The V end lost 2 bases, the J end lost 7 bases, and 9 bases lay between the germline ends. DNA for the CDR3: TGTGCCAGCAGTTTAAGACAGGAACAGCCCCAGCATTTT. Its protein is CASSLRQEQPQHF.

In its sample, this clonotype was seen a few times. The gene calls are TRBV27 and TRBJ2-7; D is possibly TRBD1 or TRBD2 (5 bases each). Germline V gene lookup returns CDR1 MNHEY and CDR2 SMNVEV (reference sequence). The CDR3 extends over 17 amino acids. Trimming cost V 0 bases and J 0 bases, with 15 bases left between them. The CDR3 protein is CASSLSRGQLASYEQYV. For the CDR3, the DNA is TGTGCCAGCAGTTTATCGAGGGGTCAGCTGGCCTCCTACGAGCAGTACGTC.

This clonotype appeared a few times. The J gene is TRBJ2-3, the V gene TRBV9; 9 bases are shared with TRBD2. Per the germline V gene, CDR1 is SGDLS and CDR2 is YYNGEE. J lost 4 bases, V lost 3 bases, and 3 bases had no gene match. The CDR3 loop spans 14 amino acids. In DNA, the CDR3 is TGTGCCAGCAGCGGCGGACTAGCGTCAGATACGCAGTATTTT. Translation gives CASSGGLASDTQYF.

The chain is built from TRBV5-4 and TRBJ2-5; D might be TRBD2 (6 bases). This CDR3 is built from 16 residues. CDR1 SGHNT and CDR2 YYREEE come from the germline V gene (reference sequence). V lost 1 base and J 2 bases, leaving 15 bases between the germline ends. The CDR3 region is CASSLTTGTRQETQYF. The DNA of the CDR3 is TGTGCCAGCAGCTTGACGACGGGGACTCGGCAAGAGACCCAGTACTTC.

The DNA of the CDR3 is TGTGCCAGCAGCTTAGGGGACAGGGGGAGCGAGCAGTTCTTC. It codes for CASSLGDRGSEQFF. V is TRBV7-6 and J is TRBJ2-1, with 11 bases fitting TRBD1. This CDR3 comprises 14 residues. Per the germline V gene, CDR1 is SGHVS and CDR2 is FNYEAQ. Losses at the gene ends were 1 base for V and 10 bases for J; bases not matched to a gene: 3.

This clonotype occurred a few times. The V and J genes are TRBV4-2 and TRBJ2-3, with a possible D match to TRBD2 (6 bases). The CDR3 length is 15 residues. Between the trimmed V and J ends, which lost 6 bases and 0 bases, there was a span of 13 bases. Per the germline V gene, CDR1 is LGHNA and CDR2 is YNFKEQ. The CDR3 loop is CASSVAGLSTDTQYF. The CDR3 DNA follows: TGTGCCAGCAGTGTGGCGGGACTCAGCACAGATACGCAGTATTTT.

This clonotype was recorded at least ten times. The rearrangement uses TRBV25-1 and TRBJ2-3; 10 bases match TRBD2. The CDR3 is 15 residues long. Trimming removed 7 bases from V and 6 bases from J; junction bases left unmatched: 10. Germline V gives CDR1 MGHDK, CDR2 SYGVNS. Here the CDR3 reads CASNNKSGGADTQYF. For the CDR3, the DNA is TGTGCCAGCAACAATAAAAGCGGGGGGGCGGATACGCAGTATTTT.

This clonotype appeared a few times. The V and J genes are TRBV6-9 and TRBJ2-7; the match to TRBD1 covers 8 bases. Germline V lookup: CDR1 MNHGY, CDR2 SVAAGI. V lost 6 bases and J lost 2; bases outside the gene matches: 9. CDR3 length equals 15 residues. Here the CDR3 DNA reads TGTGCCAGCAGCAAGACAGGGGATAGGGCCTACGAGCAGTACGTC. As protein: CASSKTGDRAYEQYV.